The rows below give T cell receptor beta chains drawn from one sample of a study of blood T cells in healthy people across ages. One entry per CDR3 protein results from TCRdb running MiXCR on the 5' RACE reads. Seen here are hundreds of thousands of distinct CDR3 sequences, around 49% observed once, and the top ten hold roughly 31%. Sequenced input: blood. The receptors were gathered from an older woman in good health. The CDR3 runs from the conserved cysteine through the conserved F or W. A D gene is named only where the DNA matches it firmly. The listing skips clone size in some rows; elsewhere it reads once, few, many or a size class.

j_gene: TRBJ2-1
v_gene: TRBV11-2
abundance: .
d_gene: TRBD2
CDR3nt: TGTGCCAGCAGCCGCAGGTTCGCGGTAGCGGGAGACAATGAGCAGTTCTTC
CDR3aa: CASSRRFAVAGDNEQFF

j_gene: TRBJ2-5
v_gene: TRBV10-3
abundance: .
d_gene: .
CDR3nt: TGTGCCATCGGGTACTCGTCCCAAGAGACCCAGTACTTC
CDR3aa: CAIGYSSQETQYF

j_gene: TRBJ2-7
v_gene: TRBV18
abundance: .
d_gene: .
CDR3nt: TGTGCCAGCTCACCGGAGACAGGTCCCTACGAGCAGTACTTC
CDR3aa: CASSPETGPYEQYF

j_gene: TRBJ2-3
v_gene: TRBV12-3/TRBV12-4
abundance: .
d_gene: .
CDR3nt: TGTGCCAGCGGTTTTTTTCCGGATACGCAGTATTTT
CDR3aa: CASGFFPDTQYF

j_gene: TRBJ2-3
v_gene: TRBV20-1
abundance: .
d_gene: .
CDR3nt: TGCAGTGCTAGAGTGACCGGGGGGCGCGGGGATACGCAGTATTTT
CDR3aa: CSARVTGGRGDTQYF

j_gene: TRBJ1-5
v_gene: TRBV6-1
abundance: .
d_gene: .
CDR3nt: TGTGCCAGCAGTGAGTCTCAGAATCAGCCCCAGCATTTT
CDR3aa: CASSESQNQPQHF

j_gene: TRBJ2-5
v_gene: TRBV7-8
abundance: .
d_gene: .
CDR3nt: TGTGCCAGCAGCTTAAGGCAATCCCGGGGTGAGCAGTACTTC
CDR3aa: CASSLRQSRGEQYF

j_gene: TRBJ2-3
v_gene: TRBV3-1
abundance: .
d_gene: .
CDR3nt: TGTGCCAGCAGCCAAGCGGGGGCGACCACAGATACGCAGTATTTT
CDR3aa: CASSQAGATTDTQYF

j_gene: TRBJ1-4
v_gene: TRBV12-3/TRBV12-4
abundance: .
d_gene: .
CDR3nt: TGTGCCAGCAGTAATCCGGGACGAAGCATACGTGATGAAAAACTGTTTTTT
CDR3aa: CASSNPGRSIRDEKLFF

j_gene: TRBJ1-6
v_gene: TRBV5-1
abundance: few
d_gene: TRBD1
CDR3nt: TGCGCCAGCAGCTTGGGGACAGGGCTGTCACCCCTCCACTTT
CDR3aa: CASSLGTGLSPLHF

j_gene: TRBJ1-2
v_gene: TRBV12-1
abundance: .
d_gene: .
CDR3nt: TGTGCCAGCAGCTTTTATTTTGTCGACAGAAACTATGGCTACACCTTC
CDR3aa: CASSFYFVDRNYGYTF

j_gene: TRBJ2-7
v_gene: TRBV27
abundance: few
d_gene: .
CDR3nt: TGTGCCATCTCCCCTTCTCGGAAGAGCTCCTACGAGCAGTACTTC
CDR3aa: CAISPSRKSSYEQYF

j_gene: TRBJ2-7
v_gene: TRBV7-9
abundance: .
d_gene: TRBD2
CDR3nt: TGTGCCAGCAGCGGGAGGACTAGCGGAACAAATGAGCAGTACTTC
CDR3aa: CASSGRTSGTNEQYF

j_gene: TRBJ2-7
v_gene: TRBV11-2
abundance: .
d_gene: .
CDR3nt: TGTGCCAGCAGCGGGTCGACGAGCTGGGCCCAGTACTTC
CDR3aa: CASSGSTSWAQYF

j_gene: TRBJ1-1
v_gene: TRBV29-1
abundance: .
d_gene: .
CDR3nt: TGCAGCGTTGCCCCCCGACAGCCCCATGAAGCTTTCTTT
CDR3aa: CSVAPRQPHEAFF

j_gene: TRBJ2-5
v_gene: TRBV29-1
abundance: .
d_gene: TRBD1
CDR3nt: TGCAGCGCCCGGACAGGGATGGGCGAGACCCAGTACTTC
CDR3aa: CSARTGMGETQYF

j_gene: TRBJ2-1
v_gene: TRBV20-1
abundance: .
d_gene: .
CDR3nt: TGCGGTGTCCAGCGGCGGGATCCAACGGATGAGCAGTTCTTC
CDR3aa: CGVQRRDPTDEQFF

j_gene: TRBJ2-1
v_gene: TRBV5-1
abundance: .
d_gene: .
CDR3nt: TGCGTCAGCAGCTTCCTTGGACAAAGCCACAATGAGCAGTTCTTC
CDR3aa: CVSSFLGQSHNEQFF